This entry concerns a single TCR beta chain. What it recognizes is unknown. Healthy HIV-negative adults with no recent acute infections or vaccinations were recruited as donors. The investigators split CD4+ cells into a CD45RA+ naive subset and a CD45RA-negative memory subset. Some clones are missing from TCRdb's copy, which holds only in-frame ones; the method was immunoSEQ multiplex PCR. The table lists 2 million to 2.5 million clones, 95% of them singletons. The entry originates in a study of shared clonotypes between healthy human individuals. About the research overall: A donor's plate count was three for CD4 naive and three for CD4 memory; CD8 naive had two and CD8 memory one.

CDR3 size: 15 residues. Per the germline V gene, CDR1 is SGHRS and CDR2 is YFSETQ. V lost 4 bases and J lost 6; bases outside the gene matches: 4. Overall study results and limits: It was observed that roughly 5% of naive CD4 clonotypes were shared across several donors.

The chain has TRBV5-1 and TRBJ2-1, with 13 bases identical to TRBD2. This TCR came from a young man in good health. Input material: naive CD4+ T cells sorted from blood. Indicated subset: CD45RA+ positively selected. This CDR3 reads CASSATSGRVNEQFF. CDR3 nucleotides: TGCGCCAGCAGCGCCACTAGCGGGAGGGTCAATGAGCAGTTCTTC.